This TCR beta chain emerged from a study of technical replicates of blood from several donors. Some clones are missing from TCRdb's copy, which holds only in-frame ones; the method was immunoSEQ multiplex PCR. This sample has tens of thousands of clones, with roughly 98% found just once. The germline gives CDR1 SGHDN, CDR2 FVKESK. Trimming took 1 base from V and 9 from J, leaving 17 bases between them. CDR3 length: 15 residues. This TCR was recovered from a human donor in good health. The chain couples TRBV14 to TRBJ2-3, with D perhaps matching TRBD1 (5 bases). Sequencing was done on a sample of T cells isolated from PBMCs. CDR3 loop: CASSQVGASVPTQYF. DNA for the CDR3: TGTGCCAGCAGCCAAGTAGGGGCATCGGTCCCAACGCAGTATTTT.